This record concerns one TCR beta chain sequence. The source of the sample is a study of blood T cell repertoires in COVID-19. J was trimmed by 2 bases and V by 6 bases; bases with no gene match: 4. The CDR3 contains 14 residues. Germline V gene lookup returns CDR1 ENHRY and CDR2 SYGVKD. Repertoires were generated with immunoSEQ multiplex PCR, while TCRdb's copy carries only in-frame clones and drops some. The data show under 150,000 clones, under 90% seen once. Sequencing input: peripheral blood. This sequence originates from a human donor in a cohort sampled during active COVID-19. The gene calls are TRBV10-3 and TRBJ2-7, with 10 bases matching TRBD2. The CDR3 spells CAIRDSGGAYEQYF. The DNA for the CDR3 is TGTGCCATCAGGGACAGCGGGGGGGCCTACGAGCAGTACTTC.